The rows below give T cell receptor beta chains drawn from one sample of a study of OX40 agonist ivuxolimab in advanced cancers. TCRdb's table, derived via immunoSEQ multiplex PCR, lists solely in-frame clones and lacks some. This table has under 90,000 clones, 93% appearing once. Sequencing used CD4+ or CD8+ T cells sorted from blood, obtained in a trial of the OX40 agonist ivuxolimab. Receptors were obtained from an adult with an advanced solid tumor such as melanoma, head and neck, liver or kidney cancer. Both conserved end residues are part of each CDR3. A D gene is named only where the DNA matches it firmly. A clone size is listed for some rows: how often the clone was seen (once, few, many), or a class if it is expanded.

cdr3_nt cdr3_aa clone_size j_call cdr3_length d_call v_call
TGTGCCAGCAGTTTAGCTTCTAGCGGGAAGGGTACGCAGTATTTT CASSLASSGKGTQYF once TRBJ2-3 15 TRBD2 TRBV28
TGTGCCAGTAGCACCTCGGGACAGGGCTATGGCTACACCTTC CASSTSGQGYGYTF NA TRBJ1-2 14 TRBD1 TRBV19
TGCGCCAGCAGCGCGGGACTAGAGCAGTACTTC CASSAGLEQYF NA TRBJ2-7 11 TRBD2 TRBV5-1
TGTGCCAGCAGCTTCCGGACAGGACGGAAACTGTTTTTT CASSFRTGRKLFF NA TRBJ1-4 13 TRBD1 TRBV7-6
TGTGCCAGCAGCGTAGACGGACAGGGTGGTGGCTACACCTTC CASSVDGQGGGYTF NA TRBJ1-2 14 TRBD1 TRBV9
TGTGCTAGTGGTTTGGGTTCCTACGAGCAGTACTTC CASGLGSYEQYF NA TRBJ2-7 12 NA TRBV12-5
TGCGCCAGCAGCCAAGGGGACGGCTACGAGCAGTACTTC CASSQGDGYEQYF NA TRBJ2-7 13 NA TRBV4-1
TGTGCCAGCATCCCGTGGGCCTACGAGCAGTACTTC CASIPWAYEQYF NA TRBJ2-7 12 NA TRBV12-1
TGTGCCTGGAGGATAAACGGCATGTACGGAAACACCATATATTTT CAWRINGMYGNTIYF NA TRBJ1-3 15 NA TRBV30
TGTGCCAGCAGTGACTCGGGGAGGCCCGGGCAGTTCTTC CASSDSGRPGQFF once TRBJ2-1 13 NA TRBV6-4
TGTGCCAGCAGTGCGGAAGGGGGCACTGAAGCTTTCTTT CASSAEGGTEAFF NA TRBJ1-1 13 NA TRBV6-4
TGTGCCAGCTCACCCGGACAGGGGGCCTACGAGCAGTACTTC CASSPGQGAYEQYF once TRBJ2-7 14 TRBD1 TRBV18
TGTGCCAGTACACCGGACAGGTACCCCACCGGGGAGCTGTTTTTT CASTPDRYPTGELFF NA TRBJ2-2 15 TRBD1 TRBV19
TGTGCCAGCAGCGCCCTGGGACAGGGGTCAACTAATGAAAAACTGTTTTTT CASSALGQGSTNEKLFF NA TRBJ1-4 17 TRBD1 TRBV5-4
TGTGCCAGCAGTTATGGGGGGTCCTATAATTCACCCCTCCACTTT CASSYGGSYNSPLHF NA TRBJ1-6 15 NA TRBV27
TGTGCCAGCACAACTAGCGGGAGTGCAGATACGCAGTATTTT CASTTSGSADTQYF NA TRBJ2-3 14 TRBD2 TRBV27
TGTGCCAGCAGCTTGATCCCGGCAGGGCGGGAGACCCAGTACTTC CASSLIPAGRETQYF NA TRBJ2-5 15 NA TRBV5-6
TGTGCCACCGGGGAACTAGAGGCTCAGTACTTC CATGELEAQYF once TRBJ2-4 11 NA TRBV27
TGCGCCAGCAGTGGGGGGACAGGAAGCTACGAGCAGTACTTC CASSGGTGSYEQYF NA TRBJ2-7 14 TRBD1 TRBV10-2
TGTGCCAGCAGCCCTCCTACGTCCTATGGCTACACCTTC CASSPPTSYGYTF once TRBJ1-2 13 NA TRBV7-9
TGTGCCAGCCGTAGCGGGTACAATGAGCAGTTCTTC CASRSGYNEQFF NA TRBJ2-1 12 TRBD2 TRBV7-9
TGTGCCAGCAGCCCGTGGGGTGCCGGAGGTTCACCCCTCCACTTT CASSPWGAGGSPLHF NA TRBJ1-6 15 NA TRBV5-7
TGTGCCAGCAGTTTACACAGGGGGAACACTGAAGCTTTCTTT CASSLHRGNTEAFF NA TRBJ1-1 14 TRBD1 TRBV27
TGTGCCATCAGTGTCGGCAGGGGCACTGAAGCTTTCTTT CAISVGRGTEAFF NA TRBJ1-1 13 NA TRBV10-3
TGTGCCAGCAGCTTGGCAGGGACAGGGTACACTGAAGCTTTCTTT CASSLAGTGYTEAFF NA TRBJ1-1 15 TRBD1 TRBV5-6
TGTGCCACCAGCGCACCCTTGGCGGGCACAGATACGCAGTATTTT CATSAPLAGTDTQYF NA TRBJ2-3 15 NA TRBV15
TGTGCCAGCAGTAGGGACACGGATGAAAAACTGTTTTTT CASSRDTDEKLFF NA TRBJ1-4 13 NA TRBV6-5
TGCAGCGTTGTAGGCGGGAAGGGCACTGAAGCTTTCTTT CSVVGGKGTEAFF NA TRBJ1-1 13 NA TRBV29-1
TGTGCCAGCAGCCAAGATCCAGGGGGCGCCTATGGCTACACCTTC CASSQDPGGAYGYTF NA TRBJ1-2 15 TRBD1 TRBV14
TGTGCCAGCAGTTTATCGTTACGGCAGTTCTTC CASSLSLRQFF NA TRBJ2-1 11 NA TRBV28
TGTGCCAGCAGCTTACCACCTCCCGGGACTAATGGAAACACCATATATTTT CASSLPPPGTNGNTIYF NA TRBJ1-3 17 NA TRBV11-3
TGTGCCAGCAGCTTAGGACAGGGCCAAGAGACCCAGTACTTC CASSLGQGQETQYF NA TRBJ2-5 14 TRBD1 TRBV7-9
TGTGCCAGCAGTTTGGACAACTCCTACAATGAGCAGTTCTTC CASSLDNSYNEQFF NA TRBJ2-1 14 NA TRBV27
TGTGCCAGCAGCCCAGGCGGCCCCCTAGGCGAGCAGTACTTC CASSPGGPLGEQYF NA TRBJ2-7 14 NA TRBV5-6
TGTGCCAGCAGTCAACAGGGGGGAGGCTATGGCTACACCTTC CASSQQGGGYGYTF once TRBJ1-2 14 TRBD1 TRBV6-5
TGTGCCAGCAGCCCGCCAGGCAGGGGGTCCGAGCAGTACTTC CASSPPGRGSEQYF NA TRBJ2-7 14 TRBD1 TRBV7-9
TGTGCCAGTAGAAAACCGGGACAGGAAATCTATGGCTACACCTTC CASRKPGQEIYGYTF NA TRBJ1-2 15 TRBD1 TRBV19
TGTGCCAGTATTGGGGGGGACAATCAGCCCCAGCATTTT CASIGGDNQPQHF NA TRBJ1-5 13 NA TRBV2
TGTGCCAGCGCCCGCCCGACGGATAGCAATCAGCCCCAGCATTTT CASARPTDSNQPQHF NA TRBJ1-5 15 NA TRBV28
TGTGCCTGGAGTGTACGTCTGCTGGGCACAGATACGCAGTATTTT CAWSVRLLGTDTQYF NA TRBJ2-3 15 NA TRBV30
TGTGCCAGCAGTTTGAAGGGACGGTGGAATGGCTACACCTTC CASSLKGRWNGYTF few TRBJ1-2 14 NA TRBV28
TGTGCCAGCAGTTACTCCCGGTCGCTGAACACCGGGGAGCTGTTTTTT CASSYSRSLNTGELFF NA TRBJ2-2 16 NA TRBV6-5
TGTGCCAGCACCTCACCGGGACAGATCTATGGCTACACCTTC CASTSPGQIYGYTF NA TRBJ1-2 14 TRBD1 TRBV7-6
TGCGCCAGCAGTGAGTCAGGAGAGACCCAGTACTTC CASSESGETQYF few TRBJ2-5 12 NA TRBV10-2
TGTGCCAGCAGCATAGGGACAGGCCATGGGAGTTATGGCTACACCTTC CASSIGTGHGSYGYTF NA TRBJ1-2 16 TRBD1 TRBV5-6
TGTGCCAGTAGTATGGGACCCACGTCCTCCTACGAGCAGTACTTC CASSMGPTSSYEQYF NA TRBJ2-7 15 NA TRBV19
TGTGCCAGCAGCTGGGCGGGAGCGGCCTACAATGAGCAGTTCTTC CASSWAGAAYNEQFF NA TRBJ2-1 15 TRBD2 TRBV7-2
TGTGCCAGCAGCTTATCGGGACTATCAAATGAGCAGTTCTTC CASSLSGLSNEQFF NA TRBJ2-1 14 TRBD2 TRBV11-3
TGTGCCAGCAGTCAACAGGGAAGCCATCAGCCCCAGCATTTT CASSQQGSHQPQHF once TRBJ1-5 14 NA TRBV27
TGTGCCAGCAGCGTAGGGGGGGGACCCAGCTCCTACGAGCAGTACTTC CASSVGGGPSSYEQYF NA TRBJ2-7 16 TRBD2 TRBV9
TGTGCCAGCAGTGGAATAGCGGGCTCCTACGAGCAGTACTTC CASSGIAGSYEQYF few TRBJ2-7 14 TRBD2 TRBV27
TGTGCCAGCAGCCCCGGACAGGGTGGCTACGAGCAGTACTTC CASSPGQGGYEQYF NA TRBJ2-7 14 TRBD1 TRBV5-6
TGTGCCAGCAGCCCACGGGGCGGGACAGGGGGCCGTAGGAATTCACCCCTCCACTTT CASSPRGGTGGRRNSPLHF NA TRBJ1-6 19 TRBD1 TRBV11-2
TGTGCCAGCAGTTTCGGCAGATCCTACGAGCAGTACTTC CASSFGRSYEQYF NA TRBJ2-7 13 NA TRBV27
TGTGCCAGCAGGGGTTACGAGCAGTTCTTC CASRGYEQFF NA TRBJ2-1 10 NA TRBV7-9